The 30 T cell receptor beta chains reported below all come from one sample, sequenced in a study of response to subunit inactivated influenza vaccine. TCRdb recomputed calls from the RT-PCR reads with MiXCR, one row per CDR3 protein. The table has roughly 500,000 distinct CDR3 sequences, approximately 24% seen once. The specimen comprised CD4+ T cells sorted from PBMCs, sampled about 5 days after vaccination. The receptors shown here come from a man aged 50 or older who received an inactivated influenza vaccine.

The chain carries TRBV5-6 and TRBJ1-6; D not resolved. Germline V gene sequence: CDR1 SGHDT, CDR2 YYEEEE. The CDR3 length is 13 residues. Trimming stripped 4 bases from V and 8 bases from J, with 10 bases between. Here the CDR3 DNA reads TGTGCCAGCAGCACTGATACGTATTCACCCCTCCACTTT. This codes for CASSTDTYSPLHF. The full variable domain, in which reference TRBV5-6 and TRBJ1-6 provide the parts outside the CDR3, is DAGVTQSPTHLIKTRGQQVTLRCSPKSGHDTVSWYQQALGQGPQFIFQYYEEEERQRGNFPDRFSGHQFPNYSSELNVNALLLGDSALYLCASSTDTYSPLHFGNGTRLTVT.

This rearrangement joins TRBV10-1 to TRBJ2-2; TRBD1 matches at 12 bases. There are 16 residues in the CDR3. With 3 bases clipped from V and 5 bases from J, the junction kept 4 bases outside the gene matches. Looked up from germline, CDR1 is WNHNN and CDR2 is SYGVQD (reference sequence). DNA of the CDR3: TGCGCCAGCAGTGACCAGGGACAGGGGGCGACCGGGGAGCTGTTTTTT. Translation: CASSDQGQGATGELFF.

The chain carries TRBV5-6 and TRBJ2-7; 8 positions match TRBD1. The CDR3 sequence is 14 residues long. Trimming removed 4 bases from V and 4 bases from J; junction bases left unmatched: 7. CDR1 and CDR2 from the germline V gene are SGHDT and YYEEEE. CDR3 in DNA: TGTGCCAGCAGCACCCTACAGGGGGGTTACGAGCAGTACTTC. Translated, it gives CASSTLQGGYEQYF.

This clonotype was observed a handful of times. The gene calls are TRBV12-3 or TRBV12-4 and TRBJ2-1; 7 bases match TRBD2. The CDR3 sequence is 15 residues long. V dropped 1 base and J dropped 2; count of bases not matched to a gene: 2. The CDR3, as DNA: TGTGCCAGCAGTTTAGAGCTAGCGGCCTACAATGAGCAGTTCTTC. It specifies CASSLELAAYNEQFF.

The rearrangement links TRBV13 to TRBJ2-1; 9 bases line up with TRBD2. From germline, CDR1 is PRHDT and CDR2 FYEKMQ (reference sequence). The CDR3 covers 15 residues. V gave up 4 bases and J gave up 2 bases; unmatched junction bases: 3. CDR3 protein: CASSSGLATYNEQFF. The CDR3 coding sequence is TGTGCCAGCAGCTCGGGACTAGCCACCTACAATGAGCAGTTCTTC.

This clonotype was counted ten times or more. This rearrangement joins TRBV3-1 to TRBJ1-1; D perhaps matches TRBD1 (6 bases). There are 13 residues in the CDR3. Trimming shortened V by 1 base and J by 4 bases, and 7 bases separated the two germline ends. The germline V gene encodes CDR1 LGHDT and CDR2 YNNKEL (reference sequence). The CDR3 is CASSQVGATEAFF. DNA of the CDR3: TGTGCCAGCAGCCAAGTGGGGGCCACTGAAGCTTTCTTT.

The gene calls are TRBV7-2 and TRBJ2-1, with TRBD1 matching over 7 bases. The CDR3 has 13 residues. The V segment lost 2 bases and the J segment 13 bases; nucleotides outside the gene matches: 8. Per the germline V gene, CDR1 is SGHTA and CDR2 is FQGNSA. CDR3 in DNA: TGTGCCAGCAGCTTACAGCGACAGGGCGACCAGTTCTTC. Protein sequence: CASSLQRQGDQFF.

The CDR3 nucleotides read TGTGCCAGCAGCTTCCACTACGACACTGAAGCTTTCTTT. It specifies CASSFHYDTEAFF. The chain links TRBV7-3 to TRBJ1-1; no reliable D call. The CDR3 has 13 residues. Germline loops: CDR1 SGHTA, CDR2 FQGTGA. The V end lost 3 bases, the J end lost 3 bases, and 8 bases lay between the germline ends. Filled out from reference TRBV7-3 and TRBJ1-1, the complete variable domain reads GAGVSQTPSNKVTEKGKYVELRCDPISGHTALYWYRQSLGQGPEFLIYFQGTGAADDSGLPNDRFFAVRPEGSVSTLKIQRTERGDSAVYLCASSFHYDTEAFFGQGTRLTVV.

This clonotype has a handful of counts. V usage is TRBV5-1 and J usage is TRBJ2-2; TRBD1 might be the D (5 bases). Trimming took 0 bases from V and 6 from J, leaving 9 bases between them. The CDR3 sequence is 14 residues long. The V gene's germline CDR1 is SGHRS and CDR2 YFSETQ. In nucleotides, the CDR3 is TGCGCCAGCAGCTTGGGGAGCAGGGCCGGGGAGCTGTTTTTT. This codes for CASSLGSRAGELFF.

The chain has TRBV12-3 or TRBV12-4 and TRBJ2-1, with 7 bases aligning to TRBD1. This CDR3 region has 15 residues. Unmatched junction bases numbered 6, after V lost 7 bases and J lost 0 bases. CDR3 DNA sequence: TGTGCCAGCACCACGGGACAGAGCTCCTACAATGAGCAGTTCTTC. It codes for CASTTGQSSYNEQFF.

This chain joins TRBV6-2 or TRBV6-3 and TRBJ2-1; possibly TRBD1 for D (5 bases). The CDR3 is made up of 15 amino acids. V dropped 4 bases and J dropped 6 bases, with 16 bases sitting between them. Germline CDR1 and CDR2: MNHEY and SVGEGT. The chain's CDR3 is CASSFRQLERNEQFF. The CDR3, as DNA: TGTGCCAGCAGTTTTCGACAGCTGGAACGCAATGAGCAGTTCTTC.

The V and J genes are TRBV5-5 and TRBJ2-3; D may correspond to TRBD1 or TRBD2 (6 bases each). The CDR3 runs to 16 residues. With 3 bases removed from V and 1 base from J, the gap between germline ends came to 15 bases. The V gene's germline CDR1 is SGHKS and CDR2 YYEKEE (reference sequence). CDR3 protein: CASSWGRGIGTDTQYF. CDR3 in DNA: TGTGCCAGCAGCTGGGGGCGCGGGATTGGCACAGATACGCAGTATTTT.

This chain uses TRBV18 with TRBJ2-5, with a possible D match to TRBD2 (5 bases). The V gene's germline CDR1 is KGHSH and CDR2 LQKENI. The length of the CDR3 is 16 residues. V was pared by 6 bases and J by 4 bases, with 21 bases between. CDR3 DNA: TGTGCCAGCTCCCCCAAGATAGCTCCAGGAGGAGAGACCCAGTACTTC. This encodes CASSPKIAPGGETQYF.

This clonotype has just a few counts. The chain has TRBV29-1 and TRBJ2-3; 10 nucleotides agree with TRBD2. The CDR3 extends over 14 amino acids. Germline values: CDR1 SQVTM, CDR2 ANQGSEA. J was trimmed by 11 bases and V by 8 bases; bases with no gene match: 16. The CDR3 is CSPNPAGGPGKQYF. CDR3 in DNA: TGCAGCCCAAACCCAGCGGGAGGGCCAGGGAAGCAGTATTTT.

The V and J genes are TRBV5-1 and TRBJ2-1, with a weak D call TRBD2 (5 bases). CDR3 size: 15 residues. From germline, CDR1 is SGHRS and CDR2 YFSETQ. Trimming stripped 1 base from V and 4 bases from J, with 12 bases between. The CDR3 spells CASSLSSLDYNEQFF. The CDR3 DNA is TGCGCCAGCAGCTTGTCTAGCCTAGATTACAATGAGCAGTTCTTC.

This clonotype was detected a few times. In DNA form, the CDR3 reads TGTGCCAGCAGCTTACAGGCAGGGATAAACTACGAGCAGTACTTC. The encoded protein is CASSLQAGINYEQYF. The genes are TRBV7-2 and TRBJ2-7; possibly TRBD1 for D (5 bases). CDR3 length: 15 amino acids. V was trimmed by 2 bases and J by 3 bases, leaving 14 bases between them. Germline CDR1 reads SGHTA; CDR2 reads FQGNSA.

There are a few counts of this clonotype. The chain has TRBV20-1 and TRBJ1-2; D unresolved. Germline V gene data show CDR1 as DFQATT and CDR2 as SNEGSKA (reference sequence). V lost 0 bases to trimming and J lost 2 bases, with 10 bases between them. The CDR3 spans 14 residues. CDR3 sequence reads: CSARDSRENYGYTF. CDR3 in DNA: TGCAGTGCTAGAGATTCCAGAGAGAACTATGGCTACACCTTC.

V and J are TRBV11-2 and TRBJ2-3; unclear D gene. V lost 5 bases and J lost 2, with 17 bases in between. Germline V CDR1 and CDR2: SGHAT, FQNNGV. The CDR3 spans 16 residues. CDR3 in amino acids: CASSKRGAGFTDTQYF. In nucleotides, the CDR3 is TGTGCCAGCAGCAAACGAGGCGCAGGATTCACAGATACGCAGTATTTT.

The chain couples TRBV5-1 to TRBJ1-4, with D perhaps TRBD1 (5 bases). The germline V gene has CDR1 SGHRS and CDR2 YFSETQ. V was pared by 1 base and J by 6 bases, with 10 bases between. The CDR3 spans 14 residues. The CDR3 protein is CASSLQGSDEKLFF. The CDR3 bases are TGCGCCAGCAGCTTGCAGGGCTCGGATGAAAAACTGTTTTTT. The variable domain in full, with the rest retrieved from reference TRBV5-1 and TRBJ1-4, is KAGVTQTPRYLIKTRGQQVTLSCSPISGHRSVSWYQQTPGQGLQFLFEYFSETQRNKGNFPGRFSGRQFSNSRSEMNVSTLELGDSALYLCASSLQGSDEKLFFGSGTQLSVL.

The gene calls are TRBV10-3 and TRBJ2-7; weak D call: TRBD1 (6 bases). V lost 3 bases and J lost 4, with 10 bases in between. CDR3 length: 13 amino acids. CDR1 and CDR2 from the germline V gene are ENHRY and SYGVKD. CDR3 sequence reads: CAISDTGKYEQYF. DNA for the CDR3: TGTGCCATCAGTGACACAGGGAAGTACGAGCAGTACTTC.

This chain joins TRBV7-6 and TRBJ2-5, with 8 nucleotides matching TRBD1. Germline values: CDR1 SGHVS, CDR2 FNYEAQ. This CDR3 is 15 amino acids long. V lost 5 bases, J lost 4 bases, and 9 bases stayed unmatched. The CDR3 coding sequence is TGTGCCAGCAGCACCCGGACAGGGCTAGGAGAGACCCAGTACTTC. Residues: CASSTRTGLGETQYF.

The chain couples TRBV15 to TRBJ2-1; no clear D. There are 13 residues in the CDR3. V lost 2 bases, J lost 6 bases, and 8 bases lay in between. Germline lookup yields CDR1 LNHNV and CDR2 YYDKDF (reference sequence). CDR3 coding DNA: TGTGCCACCAGCAGAATAGGCCGCAATGAGCAGTTCTTC. Amino acid sequence: CATSRIGRNEQFF.

The V and J genes are TRBV7-3 and TRBJ2-1; possibly TRBD2 for D (6 bases). Germline values: CDR1 SGHTA, CDR2 FQGTGA. This CDR3 has 14 residues. V shed 1 base and J shed 15 bases, with 19 bases lying between them. Here the CDR3 reads CASSLSRETGTMFF. CDR3 sequence (DNA): TGTGCCAGCAGCTTAAGTCGGGAGACTGGGACCATGTTCTTC.

This clonotype was counted only a few times. The genes are TRBV10-3 and TRBJ2-3; 8 bases map to TRBD2. The CDR3 sequence is 15 residues long. Germline CDR1 reads ENHRY; CDR2 reads SYGVKD. V lost 7 bases to trimming and J lost 2 bases; unmatched junction nucleotides: 8. The CDR3 nucleotides are TGTGCCATCATGAGGAGCGGGGGCCTCACAGATACGCAGTATTTT. It encodes CAIMRSGGLTDTQYF.

This clonotype has only a few counts. The chain has TRBV20-1 and TRBJ2-5; D call uncertain. This CDR3 has 13 residues. V lost 1 base and J lost 9, with 15 bases in between. The germline V gene encodes CDR1 DFQATT and CDR2 SNEGSKA (reference sequence). The CDR3 DNA follows: TGCAGTGCTAGAGGACGGATTCAATCATCCCAGTACTTC. Residues: CSARGRIQSSQYF.

This clonotype has just a few counts. This chain connects TRBV24-1 to TRBJ1-1, with unresolved D. V gave up 0 bases and J gave up 5 bases, with 6 bases separating them. Germline V gene lookup returns CDR1 KGHDR and CDR2 SFDVKD. This CDR3 has 13 residues. The CDR3 region is CATSDLQGTEAFF. CDR3 bases: TGTGCCACCAGTGATTTGCAAGGGACTGAAGCTTTCTTT.

This clonotype was picked up a small number of times. The chain carries TRBV5-1 and TRBJ1-6; 7 nucleotides line up with TRBD1. Germline V lookup: CDR1 SGHRS, CDR2 YFSETQ. The CDR3 loop spans 14 amino acids. With V trimmed by 4 bases and J by 6 bases, 4 bases remained unmatched. The CDR3 spells CASSPGQVNSPLHF. The CDR3 DNA is TGCGCCAGCAGCCCTGGACAGGTTAATTCACCCCTCCACTTT. Based on the CDR3 plus reference TRBV5-1 and TRBJ1-6, the full variable domain is KAGVTQTPRYLIKTRGQQVTLSCSPISGHRSVSWYQQTPGQGLQFLFEYFSETQRNKGNFPGRFSGRQFSNSRSEMNVSTLELGDSALYLCASSPGQVNSPLHFGNGTRLTVT.

Only a few counts were recorded for this clonotype. J is TRBJ1-6 and V is TRBV6-1; TRBD1 aligns across 10 bases. With V trimmed by 6 bases and J by 8 bases, 7 bases remained unmatched. The length of the CDR3 is 15 residues. In germline, CDR1 is MNHNS, CDR2 SASEGT. The DNA of the CDR3 is TGTGCCAGCAGCTGGTTGGGGACAGGGGATTCACCCCTCCACTTT. It is translated as CASSWLGTGDSPLHF.

This chain links TRBV11-2 with TRBJ1-5, with D maybe TRBD1 (5 bases). This CDR3 comprises 16 residues. The germline gives CDR1 SGHAT, CDR2 FQNNGV. V dropped 5 bases and J dropped 7 bases, with 21 bases sitting between them. The CDR3 nucleotides are TGTGCCAGCAGCCCCGCGGGATGGGGACGGCGACAGCCCCAGCATTTT. Translation gives CASSPAGWGRRQPQHF.

At least ten counts were recorded for this clonotype. V is TRBV29-1 and J is TRBJ2-3; either TRBD1 or TRBD2 may supply D (5 bases each). Germline V gives CDR1 SQVTM, CDR2 ANQGSEA. This CDR3 is built from 11 residues. The V gene lost 3 bases and the J gene lost 8 bases, with 9 bases spanning the gap. CDR3 protein: CSVDEGTTQYF. In DNA form, the CDR3 reads TGCAGCGTTGATGAAGGGACTACGCAGTATTTT.